These 28 T cell receptor beta chains share one sample of origin, sequenced in a study of T cell responses to AZD1222 COVID-19 vaccine. The repertoire was sequenced with immunoSEQ multiplex PCR; TCRdb's copy has only in-frame clones and lacks some. This sample has some 120,000 clones, with around 89% found just once. The sample was peripheral blood, taken on day 0 of AZD1222 vaccination. The receptor source for this set is an adult in good health.

The chain carries TRBV5-1 and TRBJ2-3; 8 bases map to TRBD2. The germline CDR1 and CDR2 sequences are SGHRS and YFSETQ. This CDR3 is built from 18 residues. With 0 bases clipped from V and 0 bases from J, the junction kept 9 bases outside the gene matches. In nucleotides, the CDR3 is TGCGCCAGCAGCTTGGGGATAGCGGGATCCTCTAGCACAGATACGCAGTATTTT. Protein: CASSLGIAGSSSTDTQYF.

A word on this clone: Additional DNA sequences in this sample encode the identical CDR3. The V call is TRBV28, the J call TRBJ2-7; perhaps TRBD1 as D (6 bases). The CDR3 contains 14 residues. Between the trimmed V and J ends, which lost 3 bases and 3 bases, there was a span of 12 bases. Germline loops: CDR1 MDHEN, CDR2 SYDVKM. CDR3 DNA sequence: TGTGCCAGCAGTTTGGCTGGGGGCGACTACGAGCAGTACTTC. Amino acid sequence: CASSLAGGDYEQYF.

This chain connects TRBV11-3 to TRBJ2-1; unclear D gene. Trimming left V 0 bases short and J 8 bases short, with 5 bases between. This CDR3 region has 12 residues. The germline CDR1 and CDR2 sequences are SGHNT and YENEEA. CDR3 bases: TGTGCCAGCAGCTTAGATCACCATGAGCAGTTCTTC. Its protein product is CASSLDHHEQFF.

The chain carries TRBV7-9 and TRBJ2-7; 9 bases are a match to TRBD2. Germline CDR1 is SEHNR and CDR2 is FQNEAQ (reference sequence). There are 18 residues in the CDR3. V lost 5 bases and J lost 5; bases outside the gene matches: 19. The CDR3 loop is CASSPPGGRLAGVHEQYF. The CDR3 DNA reads as TGTGCCAGCAGCCCGCCCGGGGGGAGATTAGCGGGAGTTCACGAGCAGTACTTC.

V is TRBV19 and J is TRBJ1-4; possibly TRBD1 for D (6 bases). The CDR3 spans 15 residues. The germline V gene has CDR1 LNHDA and CDR2 SQIVND (reference sequence). The V end was cut by 5 bases, the J end by 8 bases, with 18 bases between. In nucleotides, the CDR3 is TGTGCCAGTAGTCCCCACCGGGACAAGGGGGAAAAACTGTTTTTT. Translating gives CASSPHRDKGEKLFF.

The chain couples TRBV24-1 to TRBJ2-7, with no clear D. V dropped 4 bases and J dropped 2 bases, with 11 bases sitting between them. The CDR3 is made up of 14 amino acids. Germline V gene lookup returns CDR1 KGHDR and CDR2 SFDVKD. The CDR3 sequence is CATSESVYPYEQYF. The CDR3 DNA sequence: TGTGCCACCAGTGAATCAGTATACCCCTACGAGCAGTACTTC.

The chain is built from TRBV9 and TRBJ2-1; 7 nucleotides line up with TRBD2. CDR3 size: 14 residues. Germline CDR1 is SGDLS and CDR2 is YYNGEE. Unmatched junction bases numbered 2, after V lost 3 bases and J lost 2 bases. CDR3 bases: TGTGCCAGCAGCGGAGGACTAGCCTACAATGAGCAGTTCTTC. Translating it yields CASSGGLAYNEQFF.

This clone appeared a single time. The chain links TRBV30 to TRBJ1-2; unclear D gene. This CDR3 comprises 12 residues. Trimming took off 3 bases at V and 2 bases at J, with 7 bases between the two ends. Germline V gene lookup returns CDR1 GTSNPN and CDR2 SVGIG (reference sequence). The CDR3 region has the DNA TGTGCCTGGAGCTCCGCCAACTATGGCTACACCTTC. Its translation: CAWSSANYGYTF.

J is TRBJ2-2 and V is TRBV5-4; 10 bases fit TRBD2. This CDR3 has 18 residues. Per the germline V gene, CDR1 is SGHNT and CDR2 is YYREEE (reference sequence). The J segment lost 6 bases and the V segment lost 4 bases, leaving 15 bases of the junction unmatched. CDR3 DNA: TGTGCCAGCAGCAGGGATTACAGCGGGAGGGCAGGGGCCGGGGAGCTGTTTTTT. Encoded protein: CASSRDYSGRAGAGELFF.

The gene calls are TRBV6-5 and TRBJ1-2; no clear D gene. The CDR3 is 14 residues long. The germline V gene encodes CDR1 MNHEY and CDR2 SVGAGI. The V gene lost 2 bases and the J gene lost 7 bases, with 14 bases spanning the gap. The CDR3 region is CASSYGRSYGGYTF. CDR3 DNA: TGTGCCAGCAGTTACGGGAGATCTTATGGTGGCTACACCTTC.

The chain links TRBV10-1 to TRBJ1-1; 9 nucleotides agree with TRBD1. This CDR3 is 13 amino acids long. Per the germline V gene, CDR1 is WNHNN and CDR2 is SYGVQD (reference sequence). V shed 8 bases and J 3 bases; nucleotides not matched to a gene: 4. The CDR3 nucleotides read TGCGCCAGCTTATACAGGGGGCACACTGAAGCTTTCTTT. It specifies CASLYRGHTEAFF.

The genes are TRBV27 and TRBJ2-7; TRBD1 matches 9 bases. Germline CDR1 MNHEY, CDR2 SMNVEV (reference sequence). V shed 5 bases and J 6 bases; nucleotides not matched to a gene: 5. This CDR3 contains 13 residues. CDR3 DNA sequence: TGTGCCAGCAGTCCTGGGACAGGGTTCGAGCAGTACTTC. It yields the protein CASSPGTGFEQYF.

The V gene is TRBV19, the J gene TRBJ1-5, with D perhaps TRBD1 (5 bases). Trimming took 2 bases from V and 0 from J, leaving 17 bases between them. Germline-derived CDR1 and CDR2 are LNHDA and SQIVND (reference sequence). This CDR3 contains 18 residues. DNA for the CDR3: TGTGCCAGTAGTATATACCCCCCGAGGGGATATAGCAATCAGCCCCAGCATTTT. This sequence encodes CASSIYPPRGYSNQPQHF.

The V call is TRBV11-3, the J call TRBJ2-3; 7 positions match TRBD2. The germline CDR1 and CDR2 sequences are SGHNT and YENEEA. The CDR3 spans 17 residues. After removal of 2 bases from V and 1 base from J, the junction contained 9 bases not matched to a gene. The CDR3 loop reads CASSLSGTPPGTDTQYF. The CDR3 coding sequence is TGTGCCAGCAGCTTAAGCGGGACTCCCCCAGGCACAGATACGCAGTATTTT.

This clone occurred once. The chain employs TRBV10-3 and TRBJ2-7; 13 bases map to TRBD2. The CDR3 has 15 residues. The V gene end was trimmed by 6 bases and the J gene end by 4 bases; junction bases not matched to a gene: 6. Germline CDR1 reads ENHRY; CDR2 reads SYGVKD. The CDR3 is CAISKGLAGSYEQYF. CDR3 nucleotides: TGTGCCATCAGCAAGGGACTAGCGGGATCATACGAGCAGTACTTC.

The V call is TRBV28, the J call TRBJ1-6; 7 nucleotides match TRBD1. The CDR3 spans 16 residues. The V gene's germline CDR1 is MDHEN and CDR2 SYDVKM. V lost 8 bases and J lost 9; bases outside the gene matches: 16. CDR3 protein: CASRPGGSGWISPLHF. In DNA form, the CDR3 reads TGTGCCAGCCGTCCAGGGGGATCGGGCTGGATTTCACCCCTCCACTTT.

The chain uses TRBV15 and TRBJ2-7; D may be TRBD1 (6 bases). Germline V gene data show CDR1 as LNHNV and CDR2 as YYDKDF (reference sequence). V was clipped by 4 bases and J by 6 bases, with 16 bases between them. There are 14 residues in the CDR3. The CDR3 spells CATSTRGLATEQYF. In DNA form, the CDR3 reads TGTGCCACCAGCACTAGGGGGTTGGCGACCGAGCAGTACTTC. Based on the CDR3 plus reference TRBV15 and TRBJ2-7, the full variable domain is DAMVIQNPRYQVTQFGKPVTLSCSQTLNHNVMYWYQQKSSQAPKLLFHYYDKDFNNEADTPDNFQSRRPNTSFCFLDIRSPGLGDTAMYLCATSTRGLATEQYFGPGTRLTVT.

The chain carries TRBV6-2 or TRBV6-3 and TRBJ1-5, with D possibly being TRBD1 (6 bases). From germline, CDR1 is MNHEY and CDR2 SVGEGT. The CDR3 consists of 14 residues. Trimming took 6 bases from V and 7 from J, leaving 16 bases between them. CDR3 nucleotides: TGTGCCAGCAGCCCTTCAGGGGAGGTCCAGCCCCAGCATTTT. Translation gives CASSPSGEVQPQHF.

CDR3 amino acids: CAISPRSSGPSYEQYF. Written as DNA, the CDR3 is TGTGCCATCAGTCCCCGAAGTAGCGGGCCATCCTACGAGCAGTACTTC. The chain uses TRBV10-3 and TRBJ2-7; the match to TRBD2 covers 7 bases. The CDR3 is made up of 16 amino acids. V trimming: 5 bases; J trimming: 1 base; junction bases outside the gene matches: 11. The germline V gene encodes CDR1 ENHRY and CDR2 SYGVKD.

The V gene is TRBV6-5, the J gene TRBJ2-5; D is unresolved. Germline-derived CDR1 and CDR2 are MNHEY and SVGAGI. The germline V and J ends were trimmed by 5 bases and 7 bases, with 11 bases remaining between them. This CDR3 is built from 12 residues. CDR3 region: CASSPSERTQYF. As DNA, the CDR3 is TGTGCCAGCAGTCCCTCTGAACGGACCCAGTACTTC.

The chain has TRBV19 and TRBJ1-1; TRBD1 is a possible D gene (6 bases). This CDR3 has 15 residues. V lost 2 bases, J lost 6 bases, and 16 bases lay in between. Germline CDR1 LNHDA, CDR2 SQIVND (reference sequence). The CDR3 reads CASSIRAEGGPEAFF. Written as DNA, the CDR3 is TGTGCCAGTAGTATAAGGGCCGAGGGGGGTCCTGAAGCTTTCTTT.

The chain carries TRBV11-2 and TRBJ2-7; 7 bases fit TRBD2. The V segment lost 4 bases and the J segment 2 bases; nucleotides outside the gene matches: 17. CDR1 and CDR2 (germline): SGHAT, FQNNGV. This CDR3 spans 18 amino acids. The CDR3 sequence is CASSSLIAGAIRTYEQYF. CDR3 nucleotides: TGTGCCAGCAGCTCCTTAATTGCGGGAGCCATCAGAACCTACGAGCAGTACTTC.

The chain has TRBV19 and TRBJ1-5; 7 nucleotides match TRBD1. This CDR3 spans 16 amino acids. Looked up from germline, CDR1 is LNHDA and CDR2 is SQIVND (reference sequence). V was clipped by 3 bases and J by 1 base; unmatched bases: 6. The CDR3 here is CASSIEGGNSNQPQHF. Written as DNA, the CDR3 is TGTGCCAGTAGTATCGAAGGGGGCAACAGCAATCAGCCCCAGCATTTT.

The V and J genes are TRBV24-1 and TRBJ2-4, with D hard to call. The germline V gene encodes CDR1 KGHDR and CDR2 SFDVKD. The length of the CDR3 is 16 residues. With 3 bases removed from V and 2 bases from J, the gap between germline ends came to 13 bases. The CDR3, as DNA: TGTGCCACCAGTGATCGGACCGGTGAGACCAAAAACATTCAGTACTTC. This sequence encodes CATSDRTGETKNIQYF.

This clone has a single count. This chain connects TRBV27 to TRBJ2-1, with 8 bases identical to TRBD2. J lost 5 bases, V lost 0 bases, and 6 bases had no gene match. CDR3 length: 16 residues. Germline V gives CDR1 MNHEY, CDR2 SMNVEV (reference sequence). CDR3 nucleotides: TGTGCCAGCAGTTTATCCACTGGCGGGAGGCACAATGAGCAGTTCTTC. It yields the protein CASSLSTGGRHNEQFF.

This chain links TRBV18 with TRBJ2-2; D gene uncertain. V dropped 3 bases and J dropped 6 bases, with 17 bases sitting between them. Germline-derived CDR1 and CDR2 are KGHSH and LQKENI. This CDR3 comprises 16 residues. As DNA, the CDR3 is TGTGCCAGCTCACCGAGGCCCCAACCCCTTGCCGGGGAGCTGTTTTTT. This sequence encodes CASSPRPQPLAGELFF.

The chain has TRBV25-1 and TRBJ1-2, with TRBD1 identical over 8 bases. CDR3 length: 15 amino acids. Looked up from germline, CDR1 is MGHDK and CDR2 is SYGVNS. V shed 3 bases and J 8 bases; nucleotides not matched to a gene: 11. Written as DNA, the CDR3 is TGTGCCAGCAGTGACCCAAGGACAGGGTATCAGGGCTACACCTTC. Translating gives CASSDPRTGYQGYTF.

V usage is TRBV6-1 and J usage is TRBJ1-1; D remains ambiguous. The germline V gene has CDR1 MNHNS and CDR2 SASEGT. V was shortened by 1 base and J by 1 base, with 7 bases between the two germline ends. The CDR3 totals 14 residues. CDR3 sequence reads: CASSEESENTEAFF. In DNA form, the CDR3 reads TGTGCCAGCAGTGAAGAGTCCGAGAACACTGAAGCTTTCTTT.